The rows below give T cell receptor beta chains drawn from one sample of a study of cytomegalovirus exposure and HLA in healthy donors. Data came from immunoSEQ multiplex PCR; TCRdb stores just in-frame clones and leaves some out. This table holds 95,000 to 150,000 clones, roughly a tenth found once. The specimen sequenced was PBMCs. Source of these receptors: a woman aged 18-30 years in good health and CMV-seropositive. The CDR3 runs from the conserved cysteine through the conserved F or W. The order of the fields is CDR3 DNA, CDR3 protein, V gene, D gene, J gene, clone size. D genes are given only for firm matches. Size is stated for part of the rows, as once, few or many counts, or as a class when the clone is expanded.

CDR3nt: TGTGCCTGGAGTGTGTCGGAGACAGGTTATCAGCCCCAGCATTTT; CDR3aa: CAWSVSETGYQPQHF; v_gene: TRBV30; d_gene: -; j_gene: TRBJ1-5; abundance: few
CDR3nt: TGTGCCAGCAGTTCCGCAACCTATAATGGCTACACCTTC; CDR3aa: CASSSATYNGYTF; v_gene: TRBV27; d_gene: -; j_gene: TRBJ1-2; abundance: few
CDR3nt: TGTGCCAGCAGCCGAACAGGGGGGGATCAGCCCCAGCATTTT; CDR3aa: CASSRTGGDQPQHF; v_gene: TRBV5-6; d_gene: TRBD1; j_gene: TRBJ1-5; abundance: few
CDR3nt: TGTGCCAGCAGTTCGGCGGACAGGGCCTATGGCTACACCTTC; CDR3aa: CASSSADRAYGYTF; v_gene: TRBV28; d_gene: TRBD1; j_gene: TRBJ1-2; abundance: -
CDR3nt: TGCGCCAGCAGCTGGGGGGACAGGGGGGCGGCCTACGAGCAGTACTTC; CDR3aa: CASSWGDRGAAYEQYF; v_gene: TRBV5-1; d_gene: TRBD1; j_gene: TRBJ2-7; abundance: few
CDR3nt: TGTGCCAGCAGTCCCGGACTGATCTACGAGCAGTACTTC; CDR3aa: CASSPGLIYEQYF; v_gene: TRBV28; d_gene: -; j_gene: TRBJ2-7; abundance: -
CDR3nt: TGTGCCTGGAGTCCGAAGGGGTACGAGCAGTACTTC; CDR3aa: CAWSPKGYEQYF; v_gene: TRBV30; d_gene: -; j_gene: TRBJ2-7; abundance: few
CDR3nt: TGTGCCAGCATAGGCGGGGGGGCGACTGAAGCTTTCTTT; CDR3aa: CASIGGGATEAFF; v_gene: TRBV6-1; d_gene: -; j_gene: TRBJ1-1; abundance: -
CDR3nt: TGTGCCAGCAGTGAAGAACTCCTATTAAACACCATATATTTT; CDR3aa: CASSEELLLNTIYF; v_gene: TRBV2; d_gene: -; j_gene: TRBJ1-3; abundance: few
CDR3nt: TGTGCCAGCAACTTGGGACTAGCCAATGAGCAGTTCTTC; CDR3aa: CASNLGLANEQFF; v_gene: TRBV7-2; d_gene: TRBD2; j_gene: TRBJ2-1; abundance: -
CDR3nt: TGTGCCAGCAGCGTCGCGGGATACGGGGAGCTGTTTTTT; CDR3aa: CASSVAGYGELFF; v_gene: TRBV9; d_gene: -; j_gene: TRBJ2-2; abundance: -
CDR3nt: TGTGCCAGCTCACCACCGCAGGGAGGAGCAACTAATGAAAAACTGTTTTTT; CDR3aa: CASSPPQGGATNEKLFF; v_gene: TRBV18; d_gene: -; j_gene: TRBJ1-4; abundance: -
CDR3nt: TGCAGCGTTGGAAAGGGGGCAGATACGCAGTATTTT; CDR3aa: CSVGKGADTQYF; v_gene: TRBV29-1; d_gene: -; j_gene: TRBJ2-3; abundance: -
CDR3nt: TGTGCCAGCACCATCTATGGCGGGGAGCTGTTTTTT; CDR3aa: CASTIYGGELFF; v_gene: TRBV11-3; d_gene: -; j_gene: TRBJ2-2; abundance: few
CDR3nt: TGTGCCAGCAGCATCGGGACAGGAGCCTACGAGCAGTACTTC; CDR3aa: CASSIGTGAYEQYF; v_gene: TRBV13; d_gene: TRBD1; j_gene: TRBJ2-7; abundance: -
CDR3nt: TGTGCCAAGGGACAGGGGCTTAACTATGGCTACACCTTC; CDR3aa: CAKGQGLNYGYTF; v_gene: TRBV2; d_gene: TRBD1; j_gene: TRBJ1-2; abundance: -